Below are 21 T cell receptor beta chains sequenced from a single sample in a study of blood T cell repertoires in COVID-19. Clones were sequenced by immunoSEQ multiplex PCR, and TCRdb holds only the in-frame ones, with some missing. The data show around 280,000 clones, approximately 86% seen once. The sample taken for sequencing was peripheral blood. These receptors originate from a woman between 45 and 60 years old who had recovered from COVID-19.

This clone appeared once. V is TRBV12-3 or TRBV12-4 and J is TRBJ1-1; 7 bases match TRBD1. The CDR3 is 13 amino acids. The trim removed 1 base at V and 7 bases at J, leaving 3 bases unmatched. CDR3 protein: CASSLVGGFEAFF. The CDR3 DNA reads TGTGCCAGCAGTTTAGTAGGGGGCTTTGAAGCTTTCTTT.

J is TRBJ1-1 and V is TRBV7-2, with a tentative D call TRBD1 (6 bases). V was shortened by 1 base and J by 7 bases, with 13 bases between the two germline ends. Per the germline V gene, CDR1 is SGHTA and CDR2 is FQGNSA. CDR3 size: 14 residues. CDR3 sequence: CASSLGNRANEAFF. CDR3 DNA: TGTGCCAGCAGCTTAGGTAACAGGGCGAATGAAGCTTTCTTT.

The chain couples TRBV19 to TRBJ1-2; TRBD1 is a possible D gene (5 bases). Trimming cost V 5 bases and J 6 bases, with 13 bases left between them. Germline loops: CDR1 LNHDA, CDR2 SQIVND (reference sequence). The CDR3 has 13 residues. The CDR3 here is CASSSGTWDGYTF. The CDR3 DNA is TGTGCCAGTAGTTCCGGGACTTGGGATGGCTACACCTTC. Based on the CDR3 plus reference TRBV19 and TRBJ1-2, the full variable domain is DGGITQSPKYLFRKEGQNVTLSCEQNLNHDAMYWYRQDPGQGLRLIYYSQIVNDFQKGDIAEGYSVSREKKESFPLTVTSAQKNPTAFYLCASSSGTWDGYTFGSGTRLTVV.

This chain uses TRBV9 with TRBJ1-1, with a possible D match to TRBD1 (5 bases). This CDR3 spans 13 amino acids. V gave up 3 bases and J gave up 4 bases, with 10 bases separating them. Per germline, CDR1 SGDLS and CDR2 YYNGEE. CDR3 bases: TGTGCCAGCAGCGCCCGGGGGTTCACTGAAGCTTTCTTT. This gives the protein CASSARGFTEAFF. The full variable domain, completed using reference TRBV9 and TRBJ1-1, is DSGVTQTPKHLITATGQRVTLRCSPRSGDLSVYWYQQSLDQGLQFLIQYYNGEERAKGNILERFSAQQFPDLHSELNLSSLELGDSALYFCASSARGFTEAFFGQGTRLTVV.

J is TRBJ2-7 and V is TRBV7-9; 9 nucleotides match TRBD1. The V and J ends lost 5 bases and 2 bases, in that order; junction bases with no gene match: 4. This CDR3 comprises 14 residues. The germline V gene encodes CDR1 SEHNR and CDR2 FQNEAQ (reference sequence). The CDR3 DNA is TGTGCCAGCAGCACGGGACAGGGAGCCTACGAGCAGTACTTC. Amino acids: CASSTGQGAYEQYF. Together with reference TRBV7-9 and TRBJ2-7, the CDR3 gives the full variable domain: DTGVSQNPRHKITKRGQNVTFRCDPISEHNRLYWYRQTLGQGPEFLTYFQNEAQLEKSRLLSDRFSAERPKGSFSTLEIQRTEQGDSAMYLCASSTGQGAYEQYFGPGTRLTVT.

This clone was picked up one time. V gene TRBV19 combines with J gene TRBJ2-3; 10 nucleotides line up with TRBD2. Germline lookup yields CDR1 LNHDA and CDR2 SQIVND (reference sequence). This CDR3 is 14 amino acids long. V gave up 4 bases and J gave up 7 bases; unmatched junction bases: 5. The CDR3 DNA reads as TGTGCCAGTAGTAGAGCGGGAGGGGGGAATACGCAGTATTTT. Translating it yields CASSRAGGGNTQYF.

V is TRBV7-2 and J is TRBJ2-7; the match to TRBD2 covers 11 bases. The CDR3 runs 15 residues. In germline, CDR1 is SGHTA, CDR2 FQGNSA. The trim removed 7 bases at V and 2 bases at J, leaving 7 bases unmatched. CDR3 bases: TGTGCCAGCACAGAGGGACTAGCGGCGCCCTACGAGCAGTACTTC. The encoded protein is CASTEGLAAPYEQYF.

This sequence joins TRBV5-7 and TRBJ1-2; possibly TRBD1 for D (6 bases). TRBV5-7 is an ORF; its function is uncertain. The CDR3 sequence is 13 residues long. V was trimmed by 4 bases and J by 1 base, leaving 8 bases between them. CDR3 sequence reads: CASSRQDNYGYTF. Written as DNA, the CDR3 is TGTGCCAGCAGCCGACAGGATAACTATGGCTACACCTTC.

This clone is a singleton in its sample. The gene calls are TRBV3-1 (or the pseudogene TRBV3-2) and TRBJ2-7; D unclear. The CDR3 is made up of 15 amino acids. Trimming pared 3 bases from V and 0 bases from J, leaving 12 bases between. From germline, CDR1 is LGHDT and CDR2 YNNKEL (reference sequence). DNA for the CDR3: TGTGCCAGCAGCCAGGAGTTCGTAAGCTCCTACGAGCAGTACTTC. It yields the protein CASSQEFVSSYEQYF.

The chain has TRBV7-9 and TRBJ2-7, with a possible D match to TRBD2 (5 bases). Germline CDR1 is SEHNR and CDR2 is FQNEAQ (reference sequence). The germline V and J ends were trimmed by 3 bases and 3 bases, with 12 bases remaining between them. The CDR3 sequence is 14 residues long. The CDR3 reads CASSLGEGDYEQYF. As DNA, the CDR3 is TGTGCCAGCAGCTTGGGAGAGGGAGACTACGAGCAGTACTTC.

The chain employs TRBV11-2 and TRBJ2-1; the match to TRBD1 covers 11 bases. The CDR3 runs to 18 residues. J gave up 8 bases and V 3 bases, and 15 bases lay outside the gene matches. The germline CDR1 and CDR2 sequences are SGHAT and FQNNGV. The CDR3 spells CASSFGRGPGQGDHEQFF. CDR3 in DNA: TGTGCCAGCAGCTTCGGTAGGGGCCCGGGACAGGGGGACCATGAGCAGTTCTTC.

The rearrangement uses TRBV27 and TRBJ2-1; a possible D gene is TRBD2 (5 bases). The CDR3 has 15 amino acids. The V end lost 6 bases, the J end lost 0 bases, and 12 bases lay between the germline ends. Germline CDR1 MNHEY, CDR2 SMNVEV (reference sequence). The CDR3 DNA reads TGTGCCAGCAGCCCCCAGCGGAGCTCCTACAATGAGCAGTTCTTC. The encoded protein is CASSPQRSSYNEQFF.

The chain recombines TRBV20-1 with TRBJ2-5, with TRBD1 matching over 8 bases. Trimming cost V 3 bases and J 5 bases; bases outside gene matches: 17. Germline values: CDR1 DFQATT, CDR2 SNEGSKA (reference sequence). The CDR3 consists of 17 residues. The CDR3 is CSASGAGGVGFYETQYF. The DNA for the CDR3 is TGCAGTGCTAGTGGGGCAGGGGGCGTAGGTTTTTACGAGACCCAGTACTTC.

In this sample, this clone turned up a few times. The J gene is TRBJ1-3, the V gene TRBV4-1, with 7 bases identical to TRBD1. Germline V gives CDR1 MGHRA, CDR2 YSYEKL. Trimming cost V 4 bases and J 2 bases; bases outside gene matches: 11. CDR3 length equals 17 residues. The CDR3 bases are TGCGCCAGCAGCCCGGCCGGCTTCAGGGGGACTGGAAACACCATATATTTT. Its protein product is CASSPAGFRGTGNTIYF.

In its sample, this clone was seen once. The chain recombines TRBV27 with TRBJ1-6; D possibly corresponds to TRBD1 (6 bases). V lost 5 bases and J 7 bases, leaving 9 bases between the germline ends. This CDR3 has 13 residues. Germline V gene data show CDR1 as MNHEY and CDR2 as SMNVEV (reference sequence). The CDR3, as DNA: TGTGCCAGCAGTACAGGGAAAAATTCACCCCTCCACTTT. It yields the protein CASSTGKNSPLHF.

The chain joins TRBV9 to TRBJ1-1; D ambiguous. The germline V gene has CDR1 SGDLS and CDR2 YYNGEE. The CDR3 is 14 residues long. The germline V and J ends were trimmed by 3 bases and 5 bases, with 14 bases remaining between them. Here the CDR3 reads CASSGEGRKTEAFF. The CDR3 nucleotides are TGTGCCAGCAGCGGTGAGGGCAGGAAAACTGAAGCTTTCTTT. Full variable domain (remainder filled in from reference TRBV9 and TRBJ1-1): DSGVTQTPKHLITATGQRVTLRCSPRSGDLSVYWYQQSLDQGLQFLIQYYNGEERAKGNILERFSAQQFPDLHSELNLSSLELGDSALYFCASSGEGRKTEAFFGQGTRLTVV.

CDR3 DNA sequence: TGTGCCAGCAGTCATACAGGGTATCGAAAGGATACGAACACTGAAGCTTTCTTT. The encoded protein is CASSHTGYRKDTNTEAFF. The rearrangement joins TRBV28 to TRBJ1-1, with D perhaps matching TRBD1 (6 bases). Germline lookup yields CDR1 MDHEN and CDR2 SYDVKM. This CDR3 is built from 18 residues. Between the trimmed V and J ends, which lost 5 bases and 1 base, there was a span of 23 bases.

J is TRBJ2-2 and V is TRBV30; D remains unclear. V shed 1 base and J shed 8 bases, with 14 bases lying between them. Germline V gives CDR1 GTSNPN, CDR2 SVGIG (reference sequence). The CDR3 contains 14 residues. Here the CDR3 DNA reads TGTGCCTGGAGTGCCAACATACAGCAGGGGGAGCTGTTTTTT. This gives the protein CAWSANIQQGELFF.

In its sample, this clone was seen once. The gene calls are TRBV7-2 and TRBJ1-2; the D gene is possibly TRBD1 (5 bases). Germline-derived CDR1 and CDR2 are SGHTA and FQGNSA. V shed 0 bases and J shed 3 bases, with 14 bases lying between them. This CDR3 contains 16 residues. The chain's CDR3 is CASSLARGPLYYGYTF. The CDR3 DNA sequence: TGTGCCAGCAGCTTAGCGCGGGGACCCCTTTACTATGGCTACACCTTC.

V and J are TRBV29-1 and TRBJ1-2, with 7 bases fitting TRBD1. The J segment lost 4 bases and the V segment lost 4 bases, leaving 9 bases of the junction unmatched. The CDR3 covers 14 residues. CDR1 and CDR2 from the germline V gene are SQVTM and ANQGSEA. CDR3 sequence reads: CSVARTGPSYGYTF. CDR3 in DNA: TGCAGCGTTGCCCGGACAGGTCCCAGCTATGGCTACACCTTC.

This chain links TRBV10-3 with TRBJ2-5; 11 bases match TRBD1. This CDR3 spans 14 amino acids. The germline CDR1 and CDR2 sequences are ENHRY and SYGVKD. V was clipped by 6 bases and J by 5 bases; unmatched bases: 5. The CDR3 loop reads CAIRPGQGGETQYF. DNA of the CDR3: TGTGCCATCAGGCCGGGACAGGGGGGGGAGACCCAGTACTTC.